The 23 T cell receptor beta chains below all came from one sample that was sequenced in a study of control samples from healthy donors and cancer patients. This table comes from immunoSEQ multiplex PCR, and its TCRdb copy is limited to in-frame clones, with some not included. The sample comprises around 49,000 clones, roughly nine tenths of which are singletons, and roughly 1.4% rests with the top ten. What was sequenced was PBMCs. The receptors originated from a middle-aged man with colorectal cancer.

The chain couples TRBV19 to TRBJ2-3; D unresolved. The germline gives CDR1 LNHDA, CDR2 SQIVND (reference sequence). This CDR3 is built from 12 residues. The ends were cut back, 3 bases at V and 7 bases at J, with 8 bases in the middle. Here the CDR3 reads CASSIPYNTQYF. The DNA for the CDR3 is TGTGCCAGTAGTATTCCCTATAATACGCAGTATTTT.

This clone appeared a single time. As DNA, the CDR3 is TGTGCCTGGAAACAGATGAACACTGAAGCTTTCTTT. It is translated as CAWKQMNTEAFF. This rearrangement joins TRBV30 to TRBJ1-1; D is ambiguous. Germline CDR1 and CDR2: GTSNPN and SVGIG (reference sequence). The CDR3 is 12 residues long. V lost 4 bases and J 0 bases, leaving 6 bases between the germline ends.

The chain carries TRBV6-5 and TRBJ1-1; D is uncertain. The CDR3 contains 10 residues. Trimming cost V 3 bases and J 10 bases, with 6 bases left between them. Germline-derived CDR1 and CDR2 are MNHEY and SVGAGI. The CDR3 DNA reads as TGTGCCAGCAGTTATTTATCAGCTTTCTTT. Translating it yields CASSYLSAFF.

This chain joins TRBV28 and TRBJ1-4; the match to TRBD1 covers 9 bases. Germline V gene sequence: CDR1 MDHEN, CDR2 SYDVKM. The CDR3 runs to 13 residues. Losses at the gene ends were 9 bases for V and 5 bases for J; bases not matched to a gene: 4. In nucleotides, the CDR3 is TGTGCCAGTAACAGGGGGCTGAATGAAAAACTGTTTTTT. Protein sequence: CASNRGLNEKLFF.

This clone appeared a few times. J is TRBJ2-7 and V is TRBV10-1; a weak D match, TRBD1 (6 bases). The germline V gene has CDR1 WNHNN and CDR2 SYGVQD (reference sequence). The CDR3 is 15 amino acids. V lost 2 bases to trimming and J lost 0 bases, with 11 bases between them. CDR3 sequence: CASSEGQSFSYEQYF. The CDR3 coding sequence is TGCGCCAGCAGTGAGGGACAGAGTTTCTCCTACGAGCAGTACTTC.

This chain uses TRBV11-3 with TRBJ2-1; possible D gene TRBD1, 6 bases. Germline CDR1 and CDR2: SGHNT and YENEEA. Trimming shortened V by 0 bases and J by 4 bases, and 10 bases separated the two germline ends. The CDR3 is made up of 15 amino acids. The CDR3 region has the DNA TGTGCCAGCAGCTTAGAGACAGGTGTTTACAATGAGCAGTTCTTC. This codes for CASSLETGVYNEQFF.

V is TRBV4-3 and J is TRBJ2-2, with TRBD2 matching over 7 bases. Unmatched junction bases numbered 7, after V lost 0 bases and J lost 6 bases. The germline CDR1 and CDR2 sequences are LGHNA and YSLEER. This CDR3 is built from 16 residues. CDR3 coding DNA: TGCGCCAGCAGCCAAGATAGTGCGGGAGCCCCCGGGGAGCTGTTTTTT. Its protein product is CASSQDSAGAPGELFF.

This chain uses TRBV2 with TRBJ1-1; TRBD1 is a possible D gene (5 bases). V lost 5 bases, J lost 1 base, and 8 bases lay in between. The germline V gene has CDR1 SNHLY and CDR2 FYNNEI. This CDR3 is built from 13 residues. The CDR3 loop is CASSRQRNTEAFF. The CDR3 coding sequence is TGTGCCAGCAGTCGACAGAGGAACACTGAAGCTTTCTTT.

The chain combines TRBV6-1 with TRBJ1-6, with a possible D match to TRBD1 (6 bases). The germline V and J ends were trimmed by 2 bases and 3 bases, with 17 bases remaining between them. CDR1 and CDR2 (germline): MNHNS, SASEGT. This CDR3 is built from 18 residues. The CDR3 sequence: CASSEYLNRENYNSPLHF. The CDR3 nucleotides are TGTGCCAGCAGTGAATATTTGAACAGGGAGAACTATAATTCACCCCTCCACTTT.

The gene calls are TRBV18 and TRBJ1-2; 7 bases are shared with TRBD1. V shed 5 bases and J 5 bases; nucleotides not matched to a gene: 8. Germline-derived CDR1 and CDR2 are KGHSH and LQKENI. There are 14 residues in the CDR3. As DNA, the CDR3 is TGTGCCAGCTCAAGTCGACAGGGAGGGTATGGCTACACCTTC. Its translation is CASSSRQGGYGYTF.

The rearrangement uses TRBV7-8 and TRBJ2-5; D unclear. CDR1 and CDR2 (germline): SGHVS, FQNEAQ. The CDR3 totals 14 residues. The V end lost 2 bases, the J end lost 1 base, and 8 bases lay between the germline ends. The CDR3 spells CASSLWMGQETQYF. In nucleotides, the CDR3 is TGTGCCAGCAGCTTATGGATGGGCCAAGAGACCCAGTACTTC.

The chain joins TRBV5-4 to TRBJ2-2; possibly TRBD2 for D (6 bases). Germline V gene lookup returns CDR1 SGHNT and CDR2 YYREEE (reference sequence). CDR3 length: 17 residues. V gave up 2 bases and J gave up 1 base, with 15 bases separating them. The CDR3 protein is CASSLGAGTLNTGELFF. The CDR3 nucleotides are TGTGCCAGCAGCTTAGGGGCGGGAACCTTGAACACCGGGGAGCTGTTTTTT.

The rearrangement joins TRBV7-3 to TRBJ2-1; 13 nucleotides match TRBD2. After removal of 3 bases from V and 9 bases from J, the junction contained 8 bases not matched to a gene. Germline CDR1 reads SGHTA; CDR2 reads FQGTGA. This CDR3 comprises 16 residues. This CDR3 is CASSLLLAGGVSEQFF. In nucleotides, the CDR3 is TGTGCCAGCAGCTTGTTACTAGCGGGAGGGGTTAGTGAGCAGTTCTTC.

The rearrangement joins TRBV7-9 to TRBJ2-7; no clear D gene. The V gene lost 5 bases and the J gene lost 6 bases, with 8 bases spanning the gap. Germline CDR1 and CDR2: SEHNR and FQNEAQ (reference sequence). The CDR3 runs to 11 residues. The DNA for the CDR3 is TGTGCCAGCAGCGTCTACAGCGAGCAGTACTTC. It translates to CASSVYSEQYF.

The CDR3 DNA reads TGCGCCAGCAGCCAAGCATTGGGGGTGGGCACCGGGGAGCTGTTTTTT. It is translated as CASSQALGVGTGELFF. The J gene is TRBJ2-2, the V gene TRBV4-1; D is perhaps TRBD1 or TRBD2 (5 bases each). The CDR3 loop spans 16 amino acids. The V end lost 1 base, the J end lost 4 bases, and 13 bases lay between the germline ends. Germline V lookup: CDR1 MGHRA, CDR2 YSYEKL.

The chain is built from TRBV10-2 and TRBJ2-4; no clear D. The CDR3 extends over 11 amino acids. Germline V gene sequence: CDR1 WSHSY, CDR2 SAAADI. Trimming shortened V by 4 bases and J by 8 bases, and 6 bases separated the two germline ends. CDR3 nucleotide sequence: TGCGCCAGCAGTGCGGCAGACATTCAGTACTTC. Encoded protein: CASSAADIQYF.

This rearrangement joins TRBV30 to TRBJ1-5; D ambiguous. This CDR3 region has 13 residues. Trimming pared 1 base from V and 1 base from J, leaving 5 bases between. Germline V gene lookup returns CDR1 GTSNPN and CDR2 SVGIG (reference sequence). CDR3 region: CAWSEQSNQPQHF. In DNA, the CDR3 is TGTGCCTGGAGTGAACAGAGCAATCAGCCCCAGCATTTT.

V is TRBV6-6 and J is TRBJ1-3; D is possibly TRBD1 (6 bases). Per the germline V gene, CDR1 is MNHNY and CDR2 is SVGAGI (reference sequence). The CDR3 covers 16 residues. V lost 5 bases, J lost 0 bases, and 14 bases lay in between. CDR3 loop: CASSPLDSLSGNTIYF. The CDR3 DNA follows: TGTGCCAGCAGTCCATTGGACAGCCTCTCTGGAAACACCATATATTTT.

This rearrangement joins TRBV19 to TRBJ2-6, with D tentatively TRBD2 (6 bases). The V and J ends lost 3 bases and 2 bases respectively, with 8 bases between them. The CDR3 loop spans 15 amino acids. CDR1 LNHDA and CDR2 SQIVND come from the germline V gene (reference sequence). The CDR3 DNA reads as TGTGCCAGTAGTATCTCGGGGGCTGGGGCCAACGTCCTGACTTTC. Amino acids: CASSISGAGANVLTF.

This chain connects TRBV6-5 to TRBJ1-1; 9 bases line up with TRBD1. This CDR3 has 14 residues. Germline V CDR1 and CDR2: MNHEY, SVGAGI. Trimming removed 4 bases from V and 11 bases from J; junction bases left unmatched: 11. In DNA, the CDR3 is TGTGCCAGCAGTTTTAGACAGGGGGGCCGTTGGGCTTTCTTT. Translation gives CASSFRQGGRWAFF.

The chain has TRBV24-1 and TRBJ2-3; the D gene is possibly TRBD1 (6 bases). The CDR3 loop spans 16 amino acids. V lost 0 bases to trimming and J lost 0 bases, with 9 bases between them. Germline-derived CDR1 and CDR2 are KGHDR and SFDVKD. CDR3 amino acids: CATSDLTGWSTDTQYF. The CDR3 DNA reads TGTGCCACCAGTGATTTGACAGGGTGGAGCACAGATACGCAGTATTTT.

This chain links TRBV5-4 with TRBJ1-1; D not resolved. This CDR3 region has 14 residues. The V gene's germline CDR1 is SGHNT and CDR2 YYREEE (reference sequence). V was pared by 0 bases and J by 0 bases, with 6 bases between. The CDR3 sequence is CASSLDSMNTEAFF. CDR3 DNA sequence: TGTGCCAGCAGCTTGGACAGTATGAACACTGAAGCTTTCTTT.

This chain links TRBV25-1 with TRBJ2-7; D is unclear. The CDR3 runs to 14 residues. Germline V CDR1 and CDR2: MGHDK, SYGVNS. V lost 1 base, J lost 2 bases, and 9 bases lay in between. The CDR3 sequence: CASSESGRTYEQYF. CDR3 DNA: TGTGCCAGCAGTGAATCGGGCAGGACCTACGAGCAGTACTTC.